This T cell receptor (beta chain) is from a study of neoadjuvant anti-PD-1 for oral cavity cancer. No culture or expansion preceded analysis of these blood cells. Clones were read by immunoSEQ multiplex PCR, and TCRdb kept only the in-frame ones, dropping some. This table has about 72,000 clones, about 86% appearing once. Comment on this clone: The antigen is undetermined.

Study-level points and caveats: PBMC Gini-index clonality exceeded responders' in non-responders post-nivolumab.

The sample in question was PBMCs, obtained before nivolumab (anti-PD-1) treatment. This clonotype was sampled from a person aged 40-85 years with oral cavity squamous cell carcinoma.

In nucleotides, the CDR3 is TGTGCCAGCAATCTACGGAGGGAGCTGTTTTTT. Protein sequence: CASNLRRELFF. This chain links TRBV28 with TRBJ2-2, with D unclear. Germline-derived CDR1 and CDR2 are MDHEN and SYDVKM. V was cut by 7 bases and J by 9 bases, with 9 bases left in between. The CDR3 length is 11 residues. The entire variable domain, with the rest obtained from reference TRBV28 and TRBJ2-2, is as follows: DVKVTQSSRYLVKRTGEKVFLECVQDMDHENMFWYRQDPGLGLRLIYFSYDVKMKEKGDIPEGYSVSREKKERFSLILESASTNQTSMYLCASNLRRELFFGEGSRLTVL.